This entry describes one TCR beta chain. Its antigen is unknown. The input lacks base qualities; no much larger clone sits a single base away. This entry belongs to a study of blood T cell repertoires in COVID-19 (dated by TCRdb to about 2020). Describing the broader study: Samples covering the acute and convalescent phases of COVID-19 were provided by collaborators in the United States, Italy and Spain. The material from the prospective study consisted of cDNA or gDNA derived from T cells, B-cell-depleted T cells, or PBMCs. Subjects who had been exposed to COVID-19, were actively infected with it, or had recovered from it provided the deeply sampled blood TCRbeta repertoires that made up the dataset. The repertoires were released in a freely available public database meant as a resource for research on the immune response to SARS-CoV-2. The samples were drawn from the first 160 participants of the ongoing ImmuneRACE study and from over 950 subjects provided by 6 global collaborators. Sample metadata almost always included a de-identified subject ID, COVID-19 status, age in years and sex. HLA class I and class II types, where available, came from metadata supplied by the sample provider rather than from assay-based typing. Findings and caveats that apply to the study as a whole: Clinical and demographic metadata were provided uncurated, with the amount varying by source and participant.

Relative to germline, V is missing 2 bases and J is missing 8 bases, with 7 bases of the junction outside any gene match. The CDR3 starts with the cysteine, ends with the phenylalanine, and has 14 residues. Only CDR3 DNA is held: 42 bases, read in frame from base 1. CDR1 and CDR2 were assigned from the germline V gene as LGHNA and YSLEER. TCRbeta CDR3 regions were amplified from genomic DNA by means of the immunoSEQ Assay, a bias-controlled multiplex PCR. In the authors' own workflow: The number of nucleated cells in each sample was estimated from the amplification of reference gene primers within the assay. To quantify the absolute abundance of each unique TCRbeta CDR3 rearrangement, sequence reads were collapsed and filtered. For each sample, productive Simpson clonality was calculated by taking the square root of Simpson's diversity index across productive rearrangements. TCRdb retrieved this table from immuneACCESS and kept in-frame rearrangements only. Not all clones are present; in checked studies, unresolved V genes account for under half, and no reason is known for the remainder. V, J and clone size were drawn from that table, and D and trimming were deduced from the DNA. The sample table lists roughly 100,000 clones, roughly 79% of them with a count of one. The ten largest make up roughly 10% of the sample.

Whole blood was collected in K2EDTA tubes by collaborating institutions according to the institutions' own protocols. For TCRbeta analysis, collaborator samples were shipped as frozen whole blood, as isolated PBMCs, or as DNA extracted from either sample type. Sample: peripheral blood. This clonotype originated in a woman aged 70-85 years with acute or convalescent COVID-19. Here the chain combines TRBV4-3 and TRBJ2-3; 7 central nucleotides agree with TRBD2. The bases are TGCGCCAGCAGCCAATCTACGGGGACTATTACGCAGTATTTT. Its amino acids are CASSQSTGTITQYF.